This T cell receptor beta chain was found in a study of CD8 T cells in ankylosing spondylitis. Study-wide results and limits: Reportedly, matched ankylosing spondylitis synovial fluid was significantly enriched for disease-linked clones.

This clonotype was detected many times. The antigen is not known. TCRdb redid the calling of the 5' RACE reads with MiXCR, one entry per CDR3 protein. The sample gives 250,000 or so distinct CDR3 sequences, roughly a tenth of which show up once; less than 3% is in the top ten. Sample: blood, either unsorted or a sorted T cell fraction (not recorded which). The receptor comes from a male donor with ankylosing spondylitis or in good health (not recorded which).

CDR3 nucleotides: TGTGCCAGCAGCTTAGGACAGCGCGGGAATGAGCAGTTCTTC. It specifies CASSLGQRGNEQFF. J is TRBJ2-1 and V is TRBV7-2, with D perhaps assigned TRBD1 or TRBD2 (5 bases each). V gave up 1 base and J gave up 7 bases, with 11 bases separating them. The CDR3 is 14 amino acids. The germline CDR1 and CDR2 sequences are SGHTA and FQGNSA.